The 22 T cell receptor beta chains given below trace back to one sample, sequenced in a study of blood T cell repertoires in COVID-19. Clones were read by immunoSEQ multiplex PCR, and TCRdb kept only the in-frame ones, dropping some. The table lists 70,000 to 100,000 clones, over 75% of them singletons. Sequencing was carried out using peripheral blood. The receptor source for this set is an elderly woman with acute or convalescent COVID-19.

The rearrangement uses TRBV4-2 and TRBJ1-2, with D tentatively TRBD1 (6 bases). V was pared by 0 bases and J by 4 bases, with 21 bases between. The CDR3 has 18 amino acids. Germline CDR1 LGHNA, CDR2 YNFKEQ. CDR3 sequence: CASSQDQARGSLFYGYTF. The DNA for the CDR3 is TGTGCCAGCAGCCAAGATCAGGCCAGGGGATCCCTATTCTATGGCTACACCTTC.

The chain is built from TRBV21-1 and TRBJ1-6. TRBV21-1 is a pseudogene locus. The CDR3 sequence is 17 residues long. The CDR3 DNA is TGTGCCAGCGGCAAGGGGGGGGCGCGGGGCCATAATTCACCCCTCCACTTT. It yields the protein CASGKGGARGHNSPLHF.

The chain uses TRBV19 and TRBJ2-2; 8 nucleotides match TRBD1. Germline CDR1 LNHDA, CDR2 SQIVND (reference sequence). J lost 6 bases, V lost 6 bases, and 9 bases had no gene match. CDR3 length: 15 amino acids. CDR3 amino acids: CASSRTGNAPGELFF. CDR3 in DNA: TGTGCCAGTAGCCGGACAGGGAATGCGCCCGGGGAGCTGTTTTTT. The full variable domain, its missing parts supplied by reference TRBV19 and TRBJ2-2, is DGGITQSPKYLFRKEGQNVTLSCEQNLNHDAMYWYRQDPGQGLRLIYYSQIVNDFQKGDIAEGYSVSREKKESFPLTVTSAQKNPTAFYLCASSRTGNAPGELFFGEGSRLTVL.

The CDR3 coding sequence is TGTGCGCGATACTATGGCTACACCTTC. Amino acid sequence: CARYYGYTF. The chain uses TRBV5-3 and TRBJ1-2; D not certain. TRBV5-3 is identified as an open reading frame with a role that is uncertain. This CDR3 has 9 amino acids.

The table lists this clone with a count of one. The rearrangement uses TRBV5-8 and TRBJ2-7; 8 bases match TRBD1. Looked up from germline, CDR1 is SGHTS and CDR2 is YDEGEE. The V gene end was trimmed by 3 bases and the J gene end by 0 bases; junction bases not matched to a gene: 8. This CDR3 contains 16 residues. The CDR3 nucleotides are TGTGCCAGCAGCTCACAAACAGGGGGGATCTCCTACGAGCAGTACTTC. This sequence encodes CASSSQTGGISYEQYF.

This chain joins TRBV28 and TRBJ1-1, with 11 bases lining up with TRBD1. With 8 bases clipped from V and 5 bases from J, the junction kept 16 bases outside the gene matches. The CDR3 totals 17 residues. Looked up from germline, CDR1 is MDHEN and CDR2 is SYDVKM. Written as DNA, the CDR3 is TGTGCCAGCCGAGAGGAATTCGGGACAGGGGGTGGGACTGAAGCTTTCTTT. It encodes CASREEFGTGGGTEAFF.

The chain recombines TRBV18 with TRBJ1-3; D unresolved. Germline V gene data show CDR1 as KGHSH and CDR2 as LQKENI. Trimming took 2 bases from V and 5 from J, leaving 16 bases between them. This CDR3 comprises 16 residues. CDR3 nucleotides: TGTGCCAGCTCACCAAATACTCCGAGCCTTAGAAACACCATATATTTT. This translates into CASSPNTPSLRNTIYF.

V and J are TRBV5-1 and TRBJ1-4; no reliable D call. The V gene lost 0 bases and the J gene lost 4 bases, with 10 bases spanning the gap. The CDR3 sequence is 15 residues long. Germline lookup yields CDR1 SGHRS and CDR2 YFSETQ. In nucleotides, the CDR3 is TGCGCCAGCAGCTTGGGGGCCCCCCTTAATGAAAAACTGTTTTTT. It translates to CASSLGAPLNEKLFF.

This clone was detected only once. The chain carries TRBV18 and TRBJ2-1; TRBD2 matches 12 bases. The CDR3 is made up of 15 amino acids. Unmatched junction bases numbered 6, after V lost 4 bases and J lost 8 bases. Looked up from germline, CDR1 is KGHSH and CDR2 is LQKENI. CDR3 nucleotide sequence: TGTGCCAGCTCACGCCTAGCGGGGGGGCCACATGAGCAGTTCTTC. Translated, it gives CASSRLAGGPHEQFF.

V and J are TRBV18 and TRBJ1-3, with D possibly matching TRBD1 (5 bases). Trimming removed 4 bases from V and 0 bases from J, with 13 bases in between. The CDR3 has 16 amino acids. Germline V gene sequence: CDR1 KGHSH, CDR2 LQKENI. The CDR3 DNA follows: TGTGCCAGCTCACTGACAGCGAGCAACTCTGGAAACACCATATATTTT. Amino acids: CASSLTASNSGNTIYF.

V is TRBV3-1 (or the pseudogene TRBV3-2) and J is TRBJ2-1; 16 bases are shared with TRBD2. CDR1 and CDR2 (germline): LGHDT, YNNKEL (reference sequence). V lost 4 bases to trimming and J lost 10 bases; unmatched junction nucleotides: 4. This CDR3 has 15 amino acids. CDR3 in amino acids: CASSPGLAGGKEQFF. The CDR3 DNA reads TGTGCCAGCAGCCCGGGACTAGCGGGAGGGAAGGAGCAGTTCTTC.

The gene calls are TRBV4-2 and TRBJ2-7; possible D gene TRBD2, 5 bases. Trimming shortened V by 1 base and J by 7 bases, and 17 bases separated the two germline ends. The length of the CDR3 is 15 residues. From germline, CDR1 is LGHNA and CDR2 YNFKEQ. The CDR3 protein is CASSQVGIPSGEQYF. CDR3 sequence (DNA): TGTGCCAGCAGCCAAGTGGGCATTCCGTCGGGGGAGCAGTACTTC.

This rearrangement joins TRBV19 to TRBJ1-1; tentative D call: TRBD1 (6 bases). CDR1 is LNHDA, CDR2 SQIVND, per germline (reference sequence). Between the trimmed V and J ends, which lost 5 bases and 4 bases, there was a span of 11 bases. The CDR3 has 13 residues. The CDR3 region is CASSDRLSTEAFF. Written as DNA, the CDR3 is TGTGCCAGTAGTGACAGGTTGTCCACTGAAGCTTTCTTT.

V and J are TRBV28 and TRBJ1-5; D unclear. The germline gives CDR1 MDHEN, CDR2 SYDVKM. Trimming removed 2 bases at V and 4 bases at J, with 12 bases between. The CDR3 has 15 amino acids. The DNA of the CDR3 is TGTGCCAGCAGTTTACCAAATAACCTAAATCAGCCCCAGCATTTT. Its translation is CASSLPNNLNQPQHF.

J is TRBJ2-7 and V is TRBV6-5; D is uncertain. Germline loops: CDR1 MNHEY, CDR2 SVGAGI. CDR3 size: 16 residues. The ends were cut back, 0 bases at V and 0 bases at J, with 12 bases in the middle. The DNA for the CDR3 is TGTGCCAGCAGTTACTCCCTTTATTCCCCCTCCTACGAGCAGTACTTC. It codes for CASSYSLYSPSYEQYF.

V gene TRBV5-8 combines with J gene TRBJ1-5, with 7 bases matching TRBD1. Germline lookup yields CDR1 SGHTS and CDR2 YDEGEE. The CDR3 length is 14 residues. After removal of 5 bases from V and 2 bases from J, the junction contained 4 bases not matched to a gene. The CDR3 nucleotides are TGTGCCAGCAGGACAGGGTTTGGCAATCAGCCCCAGCATTTT. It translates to CASRTGFGNQPQHF. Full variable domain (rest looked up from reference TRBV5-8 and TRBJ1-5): EAGVTQSPTHLIKTRGQQATLRCSPISGHTSVYWYQQALGLGLQFLLWYDEGEERNRGNFPPRFSGRQFPNYSSELNVNALELEDSALYLCASRTGFGNQPQHFGDGTRLSIL.

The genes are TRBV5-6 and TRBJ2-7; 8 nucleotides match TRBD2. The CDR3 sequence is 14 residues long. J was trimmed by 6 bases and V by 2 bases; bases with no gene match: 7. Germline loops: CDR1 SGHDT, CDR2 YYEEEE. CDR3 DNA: TGTGCCAGCAGCTTCCGGACTAGCTCGACCGAGCAGTACTTC. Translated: CASSFRTSSTEQYF.

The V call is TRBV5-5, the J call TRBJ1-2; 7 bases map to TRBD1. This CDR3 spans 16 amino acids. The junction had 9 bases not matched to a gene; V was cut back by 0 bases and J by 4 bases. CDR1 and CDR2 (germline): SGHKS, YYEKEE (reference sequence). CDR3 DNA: TGTGCCAGCAGCTTGGTTGCCGGGACAGAAGGCTATGGCTACACCTTC. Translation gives CASSLVAGTEGYGYTF.

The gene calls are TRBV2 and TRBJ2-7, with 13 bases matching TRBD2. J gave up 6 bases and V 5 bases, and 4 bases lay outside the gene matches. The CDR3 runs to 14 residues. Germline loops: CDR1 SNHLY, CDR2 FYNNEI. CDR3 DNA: TGTGCCAGCAGTCTGGGACTAGCGGGACTCGAGCAGTACTTC. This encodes CASSLGLAGLEQYF.

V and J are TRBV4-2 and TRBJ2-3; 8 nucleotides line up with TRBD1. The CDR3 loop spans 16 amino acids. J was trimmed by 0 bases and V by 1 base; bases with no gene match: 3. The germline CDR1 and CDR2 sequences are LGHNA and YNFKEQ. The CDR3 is CASSQGGQGSTDTQYF. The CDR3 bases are TGTGCCAGCAGCCAAGGTGGACAGGGAAGCACAGATACGCAGTATTTT.

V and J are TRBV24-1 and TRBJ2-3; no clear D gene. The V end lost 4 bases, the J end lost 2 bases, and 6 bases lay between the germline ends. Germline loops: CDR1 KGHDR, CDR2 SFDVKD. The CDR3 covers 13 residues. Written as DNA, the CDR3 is TGTGCCACCAGTGACCCTCCCACAGATACGCAGTATTTT. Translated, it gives CATSDPPTDTQYF.

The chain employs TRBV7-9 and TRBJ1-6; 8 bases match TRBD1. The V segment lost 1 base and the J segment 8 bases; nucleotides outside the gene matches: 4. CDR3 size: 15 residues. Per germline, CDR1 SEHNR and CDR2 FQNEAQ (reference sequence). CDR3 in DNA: TGTGCCAGCAGCTTAGACGACAGGGGCTATTCACCCCTCCACTTT. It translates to CASSLDDRGYSPLHF.